This TCR beta chain was observed in a study of T cell repertoires in aging, cancer and after chemotherapy. About the research overall: Clear clonal overlap appeared across healthy donor samples taken over several months to years. The whole study produced a dataset of approximately 10 million TCR reads.

TCR beta rearrangements were amplified from peripheral blood genomic DNA. By proportion, this clonotype is medium-sized (0.01 to 0.1%). Its antigen remains unidentified. The V end was cut by 4 bases, the J end by 8 bases, with 5 bases between. Per germline, CDR1 DFQATT and CDR2 SNEGSKA (reference sequence). The CDR3 sequence is 9 residues long. Rearranged V-D-J TRB sequences were amplified with a mixed TRB-A/B primer pool. TCRdb ran MiXCR on the multiplex PCR reads and lists one entry per CDR3 protein. This table holds around 10,000 distinct CDR3 sequences, approximately 25% found once. The study's findings and limits: Untreated cancer patients had significantly lower blood TCR diversity than age-matched healthy donors. Median generation probability rose over the chemotherapy interval in each cancer cohort, suggesting rebound thymic output.

Sequencing was carried out using blood. This sequence was found in a human donor in good health. The chain joins TRBV20-1 to TRBJ1-2; no clear D gene. The CDR3 sequence: CSANPGYTF. The DNA of the CDR3 is TGCAGTGCTAACCCGGGCTACACCTTC.